Listed below are T cell receptor beta chains from one sample, sequenced in a study of cytomegalovirus exposure and HLA in healthy donors. Here immunoSEQ multiplex PCR was the method, and the copy in TCRdb shows in-frame clones only, minus some. This sample has roughly 190,000 clones, with 8.5% to 10% found just once. The specimen was PBMCs. The receptors stem from a woman in her 30s in good health and CMV-seropositive. Both conserved end residues are trimmed from each CDR3. A row's size may be missing; if present it is once, few, many or a size class.

V gene	CDR3 length	clone size	J gene	CDR3 protein
TRBV12-5	15	few	TRBJ2-2	ASGLAGLAGVTGELF
TRBV27	14	-	TRBJ2-1	AIRRFREGSGDEQF
TRBV29-1	11	-	TRBJ2-7	SVEGQNTYEQY
TRBV2	12	-	-	ASSRTTYQETQY
TRBV20-1	9	-	TRBJ2-5	SASFSETQY
TRBV2	12	few	TRBJ2-7	ASSVNRGANEQY
TRBV2	13	few	TRBJ1-3	ASSVQGGSGNTIY
TRBV5-1	16	-	TRBJ2-2	ASSSTSGRLPNTGELF
TRBV9	13	-	TRBJ1-1	ASRTPGKGGTEAF
TRBV18	17	few	TRBJ1-5	ASSPTTPSSQGYYQPQH
TRBV10-3	13	few	TRBJ1-2	AIRGQGPGGYGYT
TRBV11-2	13	few	TRBJ1-1	ASSLVAGGNTEAF
TRBV9	17	few	TRBJ2-5	ASSVGGGSGRFREETQY
TRBV5-1	13	-	TRBJ2-3	ASRSLGDTTDTQY
TRBV30	12	few	TRBJ2-1	AWSSVGSYNEQF
TRBV10-1	13	-	TRBJ2-1	ASSPAGTSGTEQF
TRBV9	15	-	TRBJ2-5	ASSVVSSREGRETQY
TRBV18	15	few	TRBJ2-7	ASSPSWTSASSYEQY
TRBV29-1	13	-	TRBJ2-1	SAEASGRRHNEQF
TRBV7-6	13	few	TRBJ2-1	ASSRRGLAFNEQF
TRBV18	18	-	TRBJ2-3	ASSPVDGAGGSGGTDTQY
TRBV5-1	12	-	TRBJ1-5	ASSEATGVQPQH
TRBV2	18	few	TRBJ1-5	ASSEEWGGPNIWSNQPQH
TRBV30	12	few	TRBJ2-1	AWSPATGANEQF
TRBV7-9	14	-	TRBJ2-5	ASSPRAGTSPETQY
TRBV9	13	-	TRBJ2-1	ASSVRREGRTTQF
TRBV12-2	14	-	TRBJ2-7	ASRLDSIPLNAEQY